The 11 T cell receptor beta chains below all came from one sample that was sequenced in a study of blood T cell repertoires in COVID-19. Generated by immunoSEQ multiplex PCR, the TCRdb table keeps only in-frame clones and is missing some. The table shows 120,000 or so clones, with about 88% occurring only once. The sequenced material came from peripheral blood. The receptors shown here come from a woman older than 75 with acute or convalescent COVID-19.

CDR3 in amino acids: CASSLAGLVGTDTQYF. The CDR3 DNA is TGCGCCAGCAGCTTGGCAGGGTTGGTTGGCACAGATACGCAGTATTTT. The V call is TRBV5-1, the J call TRBJ2-3, with a possible D match to TRBD1 (5 bases). V lost 0 bases and J 1 base, leaving 12 bases between the germline ends. The CDR3 length is 16 residues. From germline, CDR1 is SGHRS and CDR2 YFSETQ.

This clone came up once. The chain carries TRBV9 and TRBJ1-5; a weak D match, TRBD1 (6 bases). Trimming took 3 bases from V and 4 from J, leaving 11 bases between them. This CDR3 comprises 14 residues. Germline V CDR1 and CDR2: SGDLS, YYNGEE. The CDR3 region is CASSAGQYNQPQHF. In nucleotides, the CDR3 is TGTGCCAGCAGCGCAGGACAGTATAATCAGCCCCAGCATTTT.

The chain employs TRBV18 and TRBJ1-3; tentative D call: TRBD1 (5 bases). V gave up 3 bases and J gave up 6 bases, with 12 bases separating them. The CDR3 spans 14 residues. The germline gives CDR1 KGHSH, CDR2 LQKENI. CDR3 in DNA: TGTGCCAGCTCACCCACGACGGGGGAAAACACCATATATTTT. This sequence encodes CASSPTTGENTIYF.

The chain combines TRBV6-5 with TRBJ2-1; 11 positions agree with TRBD1. After removal of 6 bases from V and 6 bases from J, the junction contained 4 bases not matched to a gene. The CDR3 runs 14 residues. CDR1 is MNHEY and CDR2 is SVGAGI in the germline V gene. The CDR3 reads CASSGTGGSNEQFF. CDR3 DNA: TGTGCCAGCAGCGGGACAGGGGGTTCCAATGAGCAGTTCTTC.

The chain links TRBV28 to TRBJ1-1; the D gene is possibly TRBD1 (5 bases). There are 15 residues in the CDR3. Per germline, CDR1 MDHEN and CDR2 SYDVKM. Trimming removed 4 bases from V and 1 base from J, with 13 bases in between. CDR3 in DNA: TGTGCCAGCAGTTCCTTAGACAGAAGGAACACTGAAGCTTTCTTT. This gives the protein CASSSLDRRNTEAFF. Variable domain in full (rest from reference TRBV28 and TRBJ1-1): DVKVTQSSRYLVKRTGEKVFLECVQDMDHENMFWYRQDPGLGLRLIYFSYDVKMKEKGDIPEGYSVSREKKERFSLILESASTNQTSMYLCASSSLDRRNTEAFFGQGTRLTVV.

The J gene is TRBJ2-1, the V gene TRBV7-9; 15 bases are shared with TRBD2. The CDR3 spans 18 residues. Looked up from germline, CDR1 is SEHNR and CDR2 is FQNEAQ (reference sequence). V shed 3 bases and J 9 bases; nucleotides not matched to a gene: 12. Here the CDR3 DNA reads TGTGCCAGCAGCTTTGGGACAGGGGGACTAGCGGGAGGAGGTGAGCAGTTCTTC. Protein: CASSFGTGGLAGGGEQFF. The full variable domain, its missing parts supplied by reference TRBV7-9 and TRBJ2-1, is DTGVSQNPRHKITKRGQNVTFRCDPISEHNRLYWYRQTLGQGPEFLTYFQNEAQLEKSRLLSDRFSAERPKGSFSTLEIQRTEQGDSAMYLCASSFGTGGLAGGGEQFFGPGTRLTVL.

V usage is TRBV5-4 and J usage is TRBJ2-3, with D uncertain. Germline CDR1 and CDR2: SGHNT and YYREEE (reference sequence). Trimming pared 4 bases from V and 0 bases from J, leaving 6 bases between. CDR3 length equals 13 residues. CDR3 sequence: CASSGGSTDTQYF. Here the CDR3 DNA reads TGTGCCAGCAGCGGCGGAAGCACAGATACGCAGTATTTT.

The CDR3 region has the DNA TGTGCCAGCAGCCTGGGACTAGAACGAGATACGCAGTATTTT. It encodes CASSLGLERDTQYF. The chain is built from TRBV5-4 and TRBJ2-3; 8 bases are a match to TRBD2. The germline V gene has CDR1 SGHNT and CDR2 YYREEE (reference sequence). The CDR3 sequence is 14 residues long. The V gene end was trimmed by 4 bases and the J gene end by 5 bases; junction bases not matched to a gene: 6.

The chain uses TRBV28 and TRBJ2-7; 10 nucleotides align to TRBD1. Germline-derived CDR1 and CDR2 are MDHEN and SYDVKM. The CDR3 has 14 residues. Trimming removed 3 bases from V and 4 bases from J; junction bases left unmatched: 3. DNA of the CDR3: TGTGCCAGCAGTTTGACAGGGGGCAGGTACGAGCAGTACTTC. It is translated as CASSLTGGRYEQYF.

The chain employs TRBV2 and TRBJ1-2; maybe TRBD1 (5 bases). Germline V gives CDR1 SNHLY, CDR2 FYNNEI. The CDR3 spans 13 residues. The V end was cut by 6 bases, the J end by 7 bases, with 15 bases between. The CDR3 DNA sequence: TGTGCCAGCAGCCCAACGGAGGGGCCTGGCTACACCTTC. Residues: CASSPTEGPGYTF.

The chain couples TRBV7-2 to TRBJ1-5; 8 bases agree with TRBD1. CDR1 and CDR2 from the germline V gene are SGHTA and FQGNSA. J was trimmed by 7 bases and V by 3 bases; bases with no gene match: 5. This CDR3 region has 14 residues. CDR3 loop: CASSFGTGGQPQHF. Written as DNA, the CDR3 is TGTGCCAGCAGCTTTGGGACAGGAGGACAGCCCCAGCATTTT.